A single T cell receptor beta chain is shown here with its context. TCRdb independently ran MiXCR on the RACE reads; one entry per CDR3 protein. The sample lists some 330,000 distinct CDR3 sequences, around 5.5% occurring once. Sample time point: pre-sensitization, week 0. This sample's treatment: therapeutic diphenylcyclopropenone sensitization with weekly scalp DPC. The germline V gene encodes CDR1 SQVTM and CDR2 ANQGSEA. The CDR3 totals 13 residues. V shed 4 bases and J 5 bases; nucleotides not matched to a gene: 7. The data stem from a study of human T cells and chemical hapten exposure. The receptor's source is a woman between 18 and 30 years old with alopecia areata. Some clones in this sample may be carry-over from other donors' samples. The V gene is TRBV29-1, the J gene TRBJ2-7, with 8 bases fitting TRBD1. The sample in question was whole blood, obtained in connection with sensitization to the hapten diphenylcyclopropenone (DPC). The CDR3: CSVGGQGSDEQYF. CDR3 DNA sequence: TGCAGCGTTGGCGGACAGGGAAGCGACGAGCAGTACTTC.